This T cell receptor (beta chain) is drawn from a study of T cell responses to AZD1222 COVID-19 vaccine. Points from the study as a whole: Repertoires were sampled only after the peak T cell response. Elevations in Spike-specific TCR breadth and depth followed administration of two AZD1222 doses. Clonal diversity was possibly underestimated, and the donors were mostly white British, with more females.

Sequencing used immunoSEQ multiplex PCR; TCRdb keeps in-frame clones, though not all of them. Among more than 95,000 clones, roughly 91% were seen once, and the ten largest hold around 3.8%. In the case of this clone: Its antigen remains unknown.

V gave up 2 bases and J gave up 2 bases, with 5 bases separating them. Germline assignment: CDR1 SNHLY and CDR2 FYNNEI. The CDR3 has 13 residues. Source: peripheral blood, taken 28 days after the second AZD1222 dose. V gene TRBV2 combines with J gene TRBJ2-3; no firm D call. This receptor was identified in an adult who received the AZD1222 COVID-19 vaccine. For the CDR3, the DNA is TGTGCCAGCAGTGAAACGTCCACAGATACGCAGTATTTT. Translated, it gives CASSETSTDTQYF.